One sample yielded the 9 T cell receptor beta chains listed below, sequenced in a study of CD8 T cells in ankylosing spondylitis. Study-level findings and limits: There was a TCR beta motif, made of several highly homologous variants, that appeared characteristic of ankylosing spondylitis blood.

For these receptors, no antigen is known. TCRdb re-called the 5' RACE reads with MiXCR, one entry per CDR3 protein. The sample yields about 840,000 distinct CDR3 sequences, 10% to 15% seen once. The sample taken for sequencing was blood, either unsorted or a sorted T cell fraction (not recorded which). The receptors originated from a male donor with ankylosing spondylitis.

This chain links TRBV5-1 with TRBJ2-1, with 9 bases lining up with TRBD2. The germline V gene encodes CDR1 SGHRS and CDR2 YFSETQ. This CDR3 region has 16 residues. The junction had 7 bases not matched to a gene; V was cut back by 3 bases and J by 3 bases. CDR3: CASSSLAGVGYNEQFF. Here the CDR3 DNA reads TGCGCCAGCAGCTCGTTAGCGGGGGTCGGCTACAATGAGCAGTTCTTC.

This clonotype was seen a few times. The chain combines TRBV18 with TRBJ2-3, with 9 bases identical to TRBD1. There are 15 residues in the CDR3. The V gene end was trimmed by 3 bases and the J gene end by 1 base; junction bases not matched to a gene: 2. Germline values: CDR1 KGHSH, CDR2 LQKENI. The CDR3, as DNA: TGTGCCAGCTCACCCTGGACAGGGGGCACAGATACGCAGTATTTT. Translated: CASSPWTGGTDTQYF.

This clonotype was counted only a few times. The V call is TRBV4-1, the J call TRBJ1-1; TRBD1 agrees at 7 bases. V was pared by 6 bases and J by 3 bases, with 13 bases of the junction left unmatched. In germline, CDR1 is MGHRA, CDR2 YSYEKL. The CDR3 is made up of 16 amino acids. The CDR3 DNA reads TGCGCCAGCAGACGCACAGCGAACAGGGGCGACACTGAAGCTTTCTTT. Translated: CASRRTANRGDTEAFF.

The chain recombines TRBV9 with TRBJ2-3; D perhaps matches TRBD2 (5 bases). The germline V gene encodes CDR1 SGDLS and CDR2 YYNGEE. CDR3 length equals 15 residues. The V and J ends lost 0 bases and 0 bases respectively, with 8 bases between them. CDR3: CASSVVAGSTDTQYF. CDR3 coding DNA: TGTGCCAGCAGCGTAGTGGCGGGCAGCACAGATACGCAGTATTTT.

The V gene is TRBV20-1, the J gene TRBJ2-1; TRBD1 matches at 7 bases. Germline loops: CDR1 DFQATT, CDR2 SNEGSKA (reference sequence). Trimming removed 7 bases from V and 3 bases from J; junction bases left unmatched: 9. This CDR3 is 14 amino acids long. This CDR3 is CSVLSGTVYNEQFF. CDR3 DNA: TGCAGTGTTCTATCGGGGACAGTCTACAATGAGCAGTTCTTC.

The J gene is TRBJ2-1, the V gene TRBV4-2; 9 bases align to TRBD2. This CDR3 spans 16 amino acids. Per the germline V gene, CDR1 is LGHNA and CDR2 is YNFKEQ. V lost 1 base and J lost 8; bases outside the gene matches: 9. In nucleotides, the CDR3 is TGTGCCAGCAGCCAAGGCTTGGTTAGCGGGGGCTATGAGCAGTTCTTC. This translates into CASSQGLVSGGYEQFF.

This CDR3 is CASSLGGNPDTQYF. CDR3 nucleotide sequence: TGTGCCAGCAGCTTAGGGGGGAACCCAGATACGCAGTATTTT. The chain recombines TRBV7-2 with TRBJ2-3; tentatively, D is TRBD1 or TRBD2 (5 bases each). The germline CDR1 and CDR2 sequences are SGHTA and FQGNSA. This CDR3 is 14 amino acids long. Trimming pared 1 base from V and 4 bases from J, leaving 9 bases between.

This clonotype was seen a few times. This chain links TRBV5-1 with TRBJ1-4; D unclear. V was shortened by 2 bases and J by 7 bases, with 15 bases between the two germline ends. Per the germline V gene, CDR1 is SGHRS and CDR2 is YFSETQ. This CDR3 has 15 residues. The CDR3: CASSFFPGRVEKLFF. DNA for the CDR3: TGCGCCAGCAGCTTCTTTCCGGGCCGGGTTGAAAAACTGTTTTTT.

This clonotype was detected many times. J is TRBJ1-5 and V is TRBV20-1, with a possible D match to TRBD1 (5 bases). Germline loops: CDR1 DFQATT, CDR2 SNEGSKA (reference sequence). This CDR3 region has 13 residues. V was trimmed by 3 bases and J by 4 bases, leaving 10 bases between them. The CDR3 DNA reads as TGCAGTGCTAGCCTCCAGGGTAATCAGCCCCAGCATTTT. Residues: CSASLQGNQPQHF.